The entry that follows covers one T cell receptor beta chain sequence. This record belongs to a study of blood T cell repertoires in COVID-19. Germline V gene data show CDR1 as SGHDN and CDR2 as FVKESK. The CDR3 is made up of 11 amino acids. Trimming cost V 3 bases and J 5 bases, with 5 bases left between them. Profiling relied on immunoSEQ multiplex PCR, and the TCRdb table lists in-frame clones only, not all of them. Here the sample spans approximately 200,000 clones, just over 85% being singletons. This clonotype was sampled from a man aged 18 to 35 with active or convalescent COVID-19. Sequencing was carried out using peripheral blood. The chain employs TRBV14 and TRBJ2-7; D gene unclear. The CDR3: CASSHHNEQYF. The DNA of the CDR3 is TGTGCCAGCAGCCACCACAACGAGCAGTACTTC.